This T cell receptor (beta chain) comes out of a study of blood T cells in healthy people across ages. Notes on the study in general: TCR beta diversity, measured per million T cells, fell in a roughly linear way with age.

A word on this clonotype: As yet, its antigen is unknown.

Combining a sample-barcoded 5' primer with a J-beta primer mix, a second PCR ran for about 7 to 11 cycles. Every single cDNA molecule received a tag from a template-switch adaptor with 12 random nucleotides. A single record per CDR3 protein comes from TCRdb applying MiXCR to the 5' RACE reads. The sample has around 1.1 million distinct CDR3 sequences, around two fifths seen once; the top ten hold about 12%. The CDR3 totals 15 residues. CDR1 SGDLS and CDR2 YYNGEE come from the germline V gene. Trimming left V 1 base short and J 3 bases short, with 12 bases between. This chain uses TRBV9 with TRBJ2-3, with a possible D match to TRBD2 (5 bases). The sequenced material came from blood. The source is a young man in good health. CDR3 residues: CASSVSGERTDTQYF. Here the CDR3 DNA reads TGTGCCAGCAGCGTATCCGGGGAACGAACAGATACGCAGTATTTT.